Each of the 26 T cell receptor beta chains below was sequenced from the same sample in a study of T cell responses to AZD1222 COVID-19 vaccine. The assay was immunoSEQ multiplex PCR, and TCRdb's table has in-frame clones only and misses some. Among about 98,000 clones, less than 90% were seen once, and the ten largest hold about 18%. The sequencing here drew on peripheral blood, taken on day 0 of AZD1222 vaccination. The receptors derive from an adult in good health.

The CDR3 bases are TGTGCCAGCAGCCAGGCGACAGGGGCCAACACCGGGGAGCTGTTTTTT. It encodes CASSQATGANTGELFF. The genes are TRBV3-1 (or the pseudogene TRBV3-2) and TRBJ2-2, with 8 nucleotides matching TRBD1. The junction had 5 bases not matched to a gene; V was cut back by 3 bases and J by 2 bases. CDR1 and CDR2 from the germline V gene are LGHDT and YNNKEL (reference sequence). This CDR3 contains 16 residues.

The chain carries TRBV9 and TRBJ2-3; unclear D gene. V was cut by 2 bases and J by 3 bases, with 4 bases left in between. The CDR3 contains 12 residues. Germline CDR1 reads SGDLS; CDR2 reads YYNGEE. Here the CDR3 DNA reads TGTGCCAGCAGCGTGGGTACAGATACGCAGTATTTT. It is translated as CASSVGTDTQYF.

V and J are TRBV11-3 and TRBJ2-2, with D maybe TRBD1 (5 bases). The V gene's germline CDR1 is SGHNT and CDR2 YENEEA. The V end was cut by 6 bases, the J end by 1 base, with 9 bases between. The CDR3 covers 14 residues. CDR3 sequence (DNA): TGTGCCAGCAGACAAACAGGGAACACCGGGGAGCTGTTTTTT. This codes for CASRQTGNTGELFF.

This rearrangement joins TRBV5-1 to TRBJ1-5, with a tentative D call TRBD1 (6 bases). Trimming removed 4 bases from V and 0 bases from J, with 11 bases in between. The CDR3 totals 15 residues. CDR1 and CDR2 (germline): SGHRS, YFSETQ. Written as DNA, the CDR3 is TGCGCCAGCAGCCAGGCAGGGGATAGCAATCAGCCCCAGCATTTT. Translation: CASSQAGDSNQPQHF.

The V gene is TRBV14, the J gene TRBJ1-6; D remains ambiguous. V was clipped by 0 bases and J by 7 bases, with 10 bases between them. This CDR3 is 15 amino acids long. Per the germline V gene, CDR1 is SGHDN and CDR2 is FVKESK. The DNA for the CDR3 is TGTGCCAGCAGCCAAGATTTTTATGACAATTCACCCCTCCACTTT. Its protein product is CASSQDFYDNSPLHF.

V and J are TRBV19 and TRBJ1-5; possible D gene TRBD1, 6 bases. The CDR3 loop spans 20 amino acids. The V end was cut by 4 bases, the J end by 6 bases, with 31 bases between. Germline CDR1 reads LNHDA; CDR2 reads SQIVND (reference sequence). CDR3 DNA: TGTGCCAGTAGTACACCCCGACGGACAGTGATGGGGTCCATGGGTCAGCCCCAGCATTTT. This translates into CASSTPRRTVMGSMGQPQHF.

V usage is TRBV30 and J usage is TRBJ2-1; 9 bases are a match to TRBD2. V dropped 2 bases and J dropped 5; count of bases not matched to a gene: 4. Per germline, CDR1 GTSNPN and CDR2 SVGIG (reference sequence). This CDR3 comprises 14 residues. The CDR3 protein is CAWSLASGDNEQFF. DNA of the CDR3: TGTGCCTGGAGTTTGGCTAGCGGGGACAATGAGCAGTTCTTC.

DNA of the CDR3: TGTGCCAGCAGAGAGGGACTCGAAGCTTTCTTT. Protein: CASREGLEAFF. This chain uses TRBV2 with TRBJ1-1, with D possibly TRBD1 on 5 matching bases. The germline V gene has CDR1 SNHLY and CDR2 FYNNEI. Trimming pared 6 bases from V and 8 bases from J, leaving 10 bases between. The CDR3 has 11 amino acids.

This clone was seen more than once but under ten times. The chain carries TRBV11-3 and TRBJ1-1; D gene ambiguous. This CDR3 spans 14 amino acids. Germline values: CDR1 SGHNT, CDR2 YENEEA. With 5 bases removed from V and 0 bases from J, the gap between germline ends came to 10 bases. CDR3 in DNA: TGTGCCAGCAGCCGCGGTCTGCTGAACACTGAAGCTTTCTTT. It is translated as CASSRGLLNTEAFF. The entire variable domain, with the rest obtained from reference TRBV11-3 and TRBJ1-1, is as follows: EAGVVQSPRYKIIEKKQPVAFWCNPISGHNTLYWYLQNLGQGPELLIRYENEEAVDDSQLPKDRFSAERLKGVDSTLKIQPAELGDSAVYLCASSRGLLNTEAFFGQGTRLTVV.

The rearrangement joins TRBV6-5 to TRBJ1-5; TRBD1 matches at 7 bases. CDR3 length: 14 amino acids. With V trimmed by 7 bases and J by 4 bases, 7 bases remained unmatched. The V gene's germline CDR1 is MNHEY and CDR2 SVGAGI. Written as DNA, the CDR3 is TGTGCCAGCAAGGGGACAGAACTTAATCAGCCCCAGCATTTT. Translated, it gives CASKGTELNQPQHF.

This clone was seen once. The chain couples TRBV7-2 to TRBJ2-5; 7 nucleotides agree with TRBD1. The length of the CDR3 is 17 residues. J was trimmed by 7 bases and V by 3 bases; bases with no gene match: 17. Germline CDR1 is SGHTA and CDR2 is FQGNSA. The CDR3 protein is CASSFRTGSPGSGTQYF. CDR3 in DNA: TGTGCCAGCAGCTTTAGGACAGGATCCCCCGGCAGTGGGACCCAGTACTTC.

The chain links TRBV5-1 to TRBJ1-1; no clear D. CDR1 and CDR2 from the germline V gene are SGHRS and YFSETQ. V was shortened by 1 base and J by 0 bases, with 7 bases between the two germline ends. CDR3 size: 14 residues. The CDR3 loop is CASSLTAMNTEAFF. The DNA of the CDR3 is TGCGCCAGCAGCTTGACGGCGATGAACACTGAAGCTTTCTTT.

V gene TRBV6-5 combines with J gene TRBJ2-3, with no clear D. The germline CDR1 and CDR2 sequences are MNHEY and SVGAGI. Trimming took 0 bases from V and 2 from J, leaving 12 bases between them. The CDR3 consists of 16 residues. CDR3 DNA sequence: TGTGCCAGCAGTTACTCTCCGCAGCCCCCCACAGATACGCAGTATTTT. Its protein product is CASSYSPQPPTDTQYF.

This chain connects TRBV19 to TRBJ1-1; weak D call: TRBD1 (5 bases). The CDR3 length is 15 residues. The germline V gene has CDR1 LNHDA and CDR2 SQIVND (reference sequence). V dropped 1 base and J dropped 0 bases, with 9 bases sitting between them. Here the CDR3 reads CASSIGVRVNTEAFF. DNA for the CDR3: TGTGCCAGTAGTATAGGAGTCAGGGTGAACACTGAAGCTTTCTTT.

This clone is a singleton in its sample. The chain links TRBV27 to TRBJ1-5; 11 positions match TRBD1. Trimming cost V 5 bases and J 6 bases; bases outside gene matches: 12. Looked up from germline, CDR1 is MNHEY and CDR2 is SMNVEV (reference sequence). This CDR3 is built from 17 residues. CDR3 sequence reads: CASSMDRGPPGGQPQHF. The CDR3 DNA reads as TGTGCCAGCAGTATGGACAGGGGGCCCCCCGGGGGTCAGCCCCAGCATTTT.

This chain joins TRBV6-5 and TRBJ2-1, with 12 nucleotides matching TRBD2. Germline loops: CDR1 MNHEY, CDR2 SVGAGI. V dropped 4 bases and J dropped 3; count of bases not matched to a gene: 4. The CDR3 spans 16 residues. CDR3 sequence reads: CASSLTSGRHYNEQFF. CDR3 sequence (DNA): TGTGCCAGCAGTTTAACTAGCGGGAGGCACTACAATGAGCAGTTCTTC.

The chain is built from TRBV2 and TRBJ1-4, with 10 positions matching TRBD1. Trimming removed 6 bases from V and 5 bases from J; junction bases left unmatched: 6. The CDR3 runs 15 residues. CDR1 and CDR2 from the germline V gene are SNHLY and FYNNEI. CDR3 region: CASRGDRGLNEKLFF. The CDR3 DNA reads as TGTGCCAGCAGGGGGGACAGGGGATTAAATGAAAAACTGTTTTTT.

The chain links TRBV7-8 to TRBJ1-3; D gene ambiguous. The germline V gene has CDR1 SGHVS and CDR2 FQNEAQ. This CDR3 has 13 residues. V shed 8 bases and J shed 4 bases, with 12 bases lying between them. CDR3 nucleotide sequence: TGTGCCAGCGGTTGGCCGAGCGGAAACACCATATATTTT. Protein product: CASGWPSGNTIYF.

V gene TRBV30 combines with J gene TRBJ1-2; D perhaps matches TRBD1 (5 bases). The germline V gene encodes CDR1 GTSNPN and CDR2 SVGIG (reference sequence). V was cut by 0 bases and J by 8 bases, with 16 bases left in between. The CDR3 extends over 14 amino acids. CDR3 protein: CAWSVPLGALGYTF. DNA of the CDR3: TGTGCCTGGAGTGTACCGTTAGGGGCATTGGGCTACACCTTC.

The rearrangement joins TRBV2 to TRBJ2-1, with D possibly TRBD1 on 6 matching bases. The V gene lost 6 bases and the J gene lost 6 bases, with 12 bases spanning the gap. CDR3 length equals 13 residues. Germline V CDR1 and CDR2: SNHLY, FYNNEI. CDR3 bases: TGTGCCAGCAGGAAAACAGGGAGCAATGAGCAGTTCTTC. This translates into CASRKTGSNEQFF.

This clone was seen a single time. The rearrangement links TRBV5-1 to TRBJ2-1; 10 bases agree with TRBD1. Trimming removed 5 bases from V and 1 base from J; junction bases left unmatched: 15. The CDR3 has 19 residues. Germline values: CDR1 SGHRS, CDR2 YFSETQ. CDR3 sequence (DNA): TGCGCCAGCAGAGGCTGGGACAGGGGTGTCCAGGGGTCCTACAATGAGCAGTTCTTC. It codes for CASRGWDRGVQGSYNEQFF.

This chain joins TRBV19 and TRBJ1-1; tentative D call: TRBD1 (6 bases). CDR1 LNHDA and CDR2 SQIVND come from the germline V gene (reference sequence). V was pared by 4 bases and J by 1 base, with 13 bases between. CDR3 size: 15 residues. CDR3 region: CASSRQVGGNTEAFF. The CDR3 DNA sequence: TGTGCCAGTAGTAGACAGGTCGGTGGGAACACTGAAGCTTTCTTT.

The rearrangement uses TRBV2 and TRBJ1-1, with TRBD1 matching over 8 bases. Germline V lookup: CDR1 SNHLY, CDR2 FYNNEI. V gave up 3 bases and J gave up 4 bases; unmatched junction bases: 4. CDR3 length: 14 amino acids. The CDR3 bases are TGTGCCAGCAGTGATGTGCAGGGGGCCACTGAAGCTTTCTTT. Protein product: CASSDVQGATEAFF.

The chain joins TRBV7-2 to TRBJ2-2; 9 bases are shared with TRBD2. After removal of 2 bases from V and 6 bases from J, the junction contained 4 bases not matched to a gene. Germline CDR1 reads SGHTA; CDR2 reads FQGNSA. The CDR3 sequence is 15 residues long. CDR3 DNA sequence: TGTGCCAGCAGCTTACAGACTAGCGGATCCGGGGAGCTGTTTTTT. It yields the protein CASSLQTSGSGELFF.

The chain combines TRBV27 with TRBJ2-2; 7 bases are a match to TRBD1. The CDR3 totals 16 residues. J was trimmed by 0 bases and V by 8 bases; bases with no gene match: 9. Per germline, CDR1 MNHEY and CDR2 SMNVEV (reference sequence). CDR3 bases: TGTGCCAGCCACCCGACCGGGACAGCGAACACCGGGGAGCTGTTTTTT. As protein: CASHPTGTANTGELFF.

CDR3 nucleotide sequence: TGTGCCAGTAGTATTCGGGCTCACCCTAACACAGATACGCAGTATTTT. Translating it yields CASSIRAHPNTDTQYF. V usage is TRBV19 and J usage is TRBJ2-3; D ambiguous. Germline CDR1 and CDR2: LNHDA and SQIVND (reference sequence). Deletions cut 3 bases from V and 2 bases from J, with 15 bases between. This CDR3 has 16 residues.